This T cell receptor beta chain emerged from a study of T cells in localized non-small cell lung cancer. The study's findings and limits: Longer overall survival was linked to higher blood T cell density. Analysis by sequencing included only one tumor region, so heterogeneity remains possible. Uninvolved adjacent lung had more T cell clonality than any other tissue, topping tumor. Among the top 100 tumor clones, a median 57 appeared in adjacent lung.

Repertoires were generated with immunoSEQ multiplex PCR, while TCRdb's copy carries only in-frame clones and drops some. The table records approximately 47,000 clones, 86% of them present only once. The CDR3 sequence is 11 residues long. Trimming removed 6 bases from V and 11 bases from J, with 10 bases in between. The germline gives CDR1 MNHNY, CDR2 SVGAGI (reference sequence). Concerning this clone: The antigen is not known.

This sequence was found in a man aged 35-69 years with stage II lung adenocarcinoma. The chain is built from TRBV6-6 and TRBJ1-4; TRBD1 might be the D (6 bases). The sequencing used PBMCs, collected before any cancer treatment. The CDR3 bases are TGTGCCAGCAGGCAGAGGGGGAAACTGTTTTTT. Translating it yields CASRQRGKLFF.